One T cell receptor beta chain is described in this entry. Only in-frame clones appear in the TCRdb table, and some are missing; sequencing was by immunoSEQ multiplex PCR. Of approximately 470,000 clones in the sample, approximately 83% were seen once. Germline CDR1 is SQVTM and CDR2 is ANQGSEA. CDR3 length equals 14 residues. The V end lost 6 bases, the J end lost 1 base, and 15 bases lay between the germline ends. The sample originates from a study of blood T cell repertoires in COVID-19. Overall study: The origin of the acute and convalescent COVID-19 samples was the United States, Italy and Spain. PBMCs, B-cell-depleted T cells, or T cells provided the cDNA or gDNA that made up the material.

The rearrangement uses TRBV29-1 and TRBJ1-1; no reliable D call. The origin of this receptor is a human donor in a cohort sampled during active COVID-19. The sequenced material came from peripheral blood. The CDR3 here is CSVDLGLGNTEAFF. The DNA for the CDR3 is TGCAGCGTCGATCTAGGACTTGGGAACACTGAAGCTTTCTTT.